This T cell receptor beta chain was documented in a study of Graves' ophthalmopathy and Graves' hyperthyroidism. Notes on the study in general: A model built from 13 signatures distinguished ophthalmopathy from stable hyperthyroidism with 85% to 90% sensitivity and approximately 80% specificity.

This clonotype showed up many times. The target antigen is unknown. The study amplified TCR beta CDR3 regions using RNA transcripts. The library came from an HTBI-primed first-round RT-PCR and a second-round multiplex PCR. TCRdb re-called the multiplex PCR reads with MiXCR, one entry per CDR3 protein. The data show 450,000 or so distinct CDR3 sequences, around 15% seen once. Trimming at V came to 7 bases and at J to 4 bases, leaving 2 bases not matched to a gene. Germline values: CDR1 GTSNPN, CDR2 SVGIG (reference sequence). The CDR3 is made up of 11 amino acids. This chain connects TRBV30 to TRBJ1-1, with 8 nucleotides matching TRBD1. This TCR derives from a woman in her thirties with Graves' ophthalmopathy. The specimen was blood. The DNA of the CDR3 is TGTGCCTACGACAGGGGCACTGAAGCTTTCTTT. The encoded protein is CAYDRGTEAFF.